This T cell receptor (beta chain) comes out of a study of T-cell reconstitution after alpha-beta-depleted transplantation in children (TCRdb year 2016). As for the study more broadly: T-cell immune reconstitution after TCRalphabeta/CD19-depleted allogeneic hematopoietic cell transplantation in children was quantitatively tracked in the study by means of TCR repertoire profiling.

The germline V gene encodes CDR1 SGHRS and CDR2 YFSETQ. Deletion took 0 bases off V and 7 bases off J, with a span of 11 bases between the germline ends. From its cysteine to its phenylalanine, the CDR3 spans 13 amino acids. Left in the record is the CDR3 DNA by itself, 39 bases read in frame from the first base. The method was PCR. Sequencing was carried out with an Illumina HiSeq 2500. TCR library preparation used molecular barcoding, with unique molecular identifiers applied to normalize quantification of the TCRbeta repertoire. TCRdb reprocessed the public reads (quality trimming at Q25 with fastp, clone calling with MiXCR) and kept in-frame beta chains. A single entry per CDR3 protein holds the most common genes and DNA from its merged rows. The sample table records over 150,000 distinct CDR3 sequences; over 8.5% of these occur just once. The ten largest clones take up 13% of the sample. In its sample, this clonotype was seen many times. Its antigen is still unknown. Base qualities are not provided; no much larger clone lies one nucleotide away.

Results the study describes overall, beyond this receptor: In some patients, the high TCRbeta diversity seen at day 60 was put down to recipient T cells and intrathymic progenitors that had survived conditioning. Apparently early alphabetaT-cell count recovery about two months after transplant reportedly relied on only several hundred rapidly expanded clones derived from non-depleted graft cells. Hyperexpanded clone frequencies declined over subsequent months; after one year, T-cell counts and TCRbeta diversity were mostly attributed to newly produced T cells.

What this sample's treatment or condition label stands for: allogeneic hematopoietic cell transplantation with graft depleted of TCRalphabeta T cells and CD19 B cells. TCRalphabeta/CD19-depleted allogeneic hematopoietic cell grafts were given to the transplant recipients, all of whom were children. This TCR derives from a boy aged 2 to 9 with acute myeloid leukemia, due to receive a stem cell transplant. The rearrangement joined TRBV5-1 to TRBJ2-7, with no D gene named confidently. Sequenced material: PBMCs, taken before TCRalphabeta/CD19-depleted stem cell transplant. CDR3 region: CASSLAGRSEQYF. The DNA sequence is as follows: TGCGCCAGCAGCTTGGCCGGCCGGTCAGAGCAGTACTTC.